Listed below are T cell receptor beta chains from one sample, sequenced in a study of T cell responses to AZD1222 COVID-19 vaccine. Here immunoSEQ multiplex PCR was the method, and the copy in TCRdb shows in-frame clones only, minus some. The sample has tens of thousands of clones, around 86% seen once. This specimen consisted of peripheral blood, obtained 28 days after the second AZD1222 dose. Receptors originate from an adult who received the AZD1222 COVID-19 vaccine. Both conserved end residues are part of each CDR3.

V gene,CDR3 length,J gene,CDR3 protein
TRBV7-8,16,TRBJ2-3,CASSPSGGAFLDTQYF
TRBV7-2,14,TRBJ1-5,CASSLSGGNQPQHF
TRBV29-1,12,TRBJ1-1,CSVVDTNTEAFF
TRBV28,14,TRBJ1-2,CASSLPNRNYGYTF
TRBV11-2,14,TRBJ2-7,CASRRGMGVYEQYF
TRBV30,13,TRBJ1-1,CAWSPVLNTEAFF
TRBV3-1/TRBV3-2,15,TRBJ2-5,CASSPIGQGMETQYF
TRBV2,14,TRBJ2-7,CASSADRGTYEQYF
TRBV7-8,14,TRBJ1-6,CASSLGWGNSPLHF
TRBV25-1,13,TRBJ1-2,CASSPDSGYGYTF
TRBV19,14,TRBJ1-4,CASSTTGGGEKLFF
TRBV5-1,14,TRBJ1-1,CASSLAGGYTEAFF
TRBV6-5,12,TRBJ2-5,CASSNLGETQYF
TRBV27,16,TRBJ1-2,CASSLNRDPLWYGYTF
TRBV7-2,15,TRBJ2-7,CASSFSGGTSYEQYF
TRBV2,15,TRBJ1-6,CASKETEKYNSPLHF
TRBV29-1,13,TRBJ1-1,CSVADRENTEAFF